The 21 T cell receptor beta chains below come from one sample, sequenced in a study of blood T cell repertoires in COVID-19. Sequenced by immunoSEQ multiplex PCR; TCRdb stores in-frame clones only, minus some. This table holds roughly 420,000 clones, approximately 87% found once. Sequencing was carried out using PBMCs or T cells enriched from blood (not recorded which). The source is a woman aged 25 to 39 with acute COVID-19.

The CDR3 region has the DNA TGTGCCAGTAGTATAATGCGGACAGGGGGCACAGATACGCAGTATTTT. It specifies CASSIMRTGGTDTQYF. The V and J genes are TRBV19 and TRBJ2-3; TRBD1 agrees at 9 bases. In germline, CDR1 is LNHDA, CDR2 SQIVND (reference sequence). The CDR3 is 16 amino acids. The ends lost 2 bases at V and 1 base at J; junction bases unmatched: 4.

This chain connects TRBV7-2 to TRBJ1-1; D is perhaps TRBD1 (5 bases). The CDR3 has 14 residues. Germline-derived CDR1 and CDR2 are SGHTA and FQGNSA. V was shortened by 3 bases and J by 1 base, with 9 bases between the two germline ends. The CDR3: CASSLGRENTEAFF. As DNA, the CDR3 is TGTGCCAGCAGCTTGGGCAGGGAGAACACTGAAGCTTTCTTT.

This clone occurred a few times. The genes are TRBV5-5 and TRBJ2-1; tentatively, D is TRBD2 (7 bases). This CDR3 contains 11 residues. In germline, CDR1 is SGHKS, CDR2 YYEKEE (reference sequence). V was shortened by 4 bases and J by 12 bases, with 11 bases between the two germline ends. CDR3 nucleotides: TGTGCCAGCAGCCAGGGAGGGGGGCAGTTCTTC. Its translation is CASSQGGGQFF.

The rearrangement uses TRBV20-1 and TRBJ1-4; the D is unclear. Germline V lookup: CDR1 DFQATT, CDR2 SNEGSKA (reference sequence). This CDR3 has 14 amino acids. Trimming removed 6 bases at V and 4 bases at J, with 15 bases between. The CDR3 DNA sequence: TGCAGTGCCAGTGGGTCGGGAGGTAATGAAAAACTGTTTTTT. It codes for CSASGSGGNEKLFF.

The rearrangement uses TRBV20-1 and TRBJ2-7; 7 bases fit TRBD1. V shed 3 bases, J shed 3 bases, and the junction held 14 bases outside the gene matches. The CDR3 spans 16 residues. CDR1 and CDR2 (germline): DFQATT, SNEGSKA (reference sequence). Here the CDR3 reads CSASGLVARQGYEQYF. The CDR3 nucleotides read TGCAGTGCTAGTGGTCTTGTCGCGAGACAGGGCTACGAGCAGTACTTC.

This chain uses TRBV5-6 with TRBJ2-7, with 9 bases identical to TRBD1. V was clipped by 2 bases and J by 3 bases; unmatched bases: 15. The CDR3 is 18 residues long. Germline lookup yields CDR1 SGHDT and CDR2 YYEEEE. The CDR3, as DNA: TGTGCCAGCAGCTTCCCGATTTCTCACCGGGACAGGGACTACGAGCAGTACTTC. Translated, it gives CASSFPISHRDRDYEQYF.

The rearrangement joins TRBV11-1 to TRBJ2-7; a possible D gene is TRBD2 (5 bases). Germline CDR1 reads SGHAT; CDR2 reads FQDESV (reference sequence). The germline V and J ends were trimmed by 7 bases and 4 bases, with 14 bases remaining between them. There are 13 residues in the CDR3. CDR3: CASTRETTYEQYF. In nucleotides, the CDR3 is TGTGCCAGCACGAGGGAGACTACATACGAGCAGTACTTC.

The V call is TRBV2, the J call TRBJ2-1; 11 positions match TRBD2. The CDR3 length is 14 residues. V was clipped by 6 bases and J by 5 bases; unmatched bases: 3. Germline CDR1 SNHLY, CDR2 FYNNEI. The CDR3 loop is CASRLAGGHNEQFF. In DNA, the CDR3 is TGTGCCAGCAGGCTAGCGGGGGGACACAATGAGCAGTTCTTC.

This clone was recorded a few times. CDR3 loop: CASSQDPLARGRVEQYF. The CDR3 DNA follows: TGCGCCAGCAGCCAAGATCCCCTAGCCAGGGGGCGCGTCGAGCAGTACTTC. V and J are TRBV4-1 and TRBJ2-7, with 8 positions matching TRBD1. Germline V lookup: CDR1 MGHRA, CDR2 YSYEKL. J was trimmed by 6 bases and V by 0 bases; bases with no gene match: 13. The CDR3 is 17 residues long.

V usage is TRBV19 and J usage is TRBJ2-5, with a tentative D call TRBD2 (7 bases). Germline CDR1 and CDR2: LNHDA and SQIVND (reference sequence). The CDR3 runs 14 residues. Trimming removed 4 bases at V and 5 bases at J, with 14 bases between. The CDR3 here is CASSKGGLGETQYF. CDR3 DNA sequence: TGTGCCAGTAGTAAGGGGGGGTTAGGGGAGACCCAGTACTTC. Looking up the rest from reference TRBV19 and TRBJ2-5 gives the full variable domain: DGGITQSPKYLFRKEGQNVTLSCEQNLNHDAMYWYRQDPGQGLRLIYYSQIVNDFQKGDIAEGYSVSREKKESFPLTVTSAQKNPTAFYLCASSKGGLGETQYFGPGTRLLVL.

This chain connects TRBV6-2 or TRBV6-3 to TRBJ1-2, with D tentatively TRBD1 (5 bases). Germline V gene data show CDR1 as MNHEY and CDR2 as SVGEGT. This CDR3 has 14 residues. Deletions cut 5 bases from V and 8 bases from J, with 18 bases between. The CDR3 DNA reads TGTGCCAGCAGTCCCGAGTGGGGCGCGAGGGGCTACACCTTC. Its translation: CASSPEWGARGYTF.

The chain has TRBV19 and TRBJ2-7; D may be TRBD1 (6 bases). This CDR3 spans 15 amino acids. The germline V gene has CDR1 LNHDA and CDR2 SQIVND (reference sequence). Trimming removed 6 bases at V and 0 bases at J, with 15 bases between. The CDR3 sequence: CASSDQGHSSYEQYF. DNA of the CDR3: TGTGCCAGTAGCGACCAGGGACACAGCTCCTACGAGCAGTACTTC.

In this sample, this clone turned up a few times. The chain joins TRBV19 to TRBJ2-2; the match to TRBD1 covers 9 bases. Germline V CDR1 and CDR2: LNHDA, SQIVND (reference sequence). J lost 5 bases, V lost 3 bases, and 7 bases had no gene match. This CDR3 comprises 16 residues. The CDR3 reads CASSILGQGSTGELFF. The CDR3, as DNA: TGTGCCAGTAGTATTTTGGGACAGGGTTCGACCGGGGAGCTGTTTTTT. Full variable domain (outside the CDR3, taken from reference TRBV19 and TRBJ2-2): DGGITQSPKYLFRKEGQNVTLSCEQNLNHDAMYWYRQDPGQGLRLIYYSQIVNDFQKGDIAEGYSVSREKKESFPLTVTSAQKNPTAFYLCASSILGQGSTGELFFGEGSRLTVL.

This clone was observed a single time. The genes are TRBV6-5 and TRBJ1-2; the D is unclear. With 5 bases removed from V and 6 bases from J, the gap between germline ends came to 16 bases. The CDR3 is 14 amino acids. Per germline, CDR1 MNHEY and CDR2 SVGAGI. This CDR3 is CASSPGVMLDGYTF. CDR3 DNA sequence: TGTGCCAGCAGTCCCGGGGTAATGCTAGATGGCTACACCTTC.

The chain is built from TRBV2 and TRBJ1-2; D is possibly TRBD1 (5 bases). V gave up 9 bases and J gave up 8 bases, with 13 bases separating them. There are 11 residues in the CDR3. Germline V gene data show CDR1 as SNHLY and CDR2 as FYNNEI. The CDR3 DNA reads as TGTGCCAGGAGTACAGGCGGAGGCTACACCTTC. Residues: CARSTGGGYTF.

The gene calls are TRBV6-1 and TRBJ1-1; unclear D gene. V was cut by 1 base and J by 1 base, with 4 bases left in between. CDR1 is MNHNS, CDR2 SASEGT, per germline. This CDR3 contains 13 residues. The chain's CDR3 is CASSEVRNTEAFF. As DNA, the CDR3 is TGTGCCAGCAGTGAAGTTAGGAACACTGAAGCTTTCTTT.

The chain employs TRBV24-1 and TRBJ2-5; no clear D. CDR3 length: 11 residues. Per the germline V gene, CDR1 is KGHDR and CDR2 is SFDVKD. Deletions cut 9 bases from V and 4 bases from J, with 8 bases between. The DNA for the CDR3 is TGTGCCACCGGGCTGGGAGAGACCCAGTACTTC. Translating gives CATGLGETQYF.

V and J are TRBV14 and TRBJ2-1; 8 bases align to TRBD2. Trimming cost V 0 bases and J 7 bases; bases outside gene matches: 14. The germline gives CDR1 SGHDN, CDR2 FVKESK. The CDR3 runs 18 residues. CDR3: CASSQDFLSGGAGNEQFF. DNA for the CDR3: TGTGCCAGCAGCCAAGATTTTTTGTCGGGGGGGGCCGGGAATGAGCAGTTCTTC.

The V and J genes are TRBV4-1 and TRBJ2-7; D is undetermined. Germline V gives CDR1 MGHRA, CDR2 YSYEKL. V lost 0 bases and J lost 7, with 16 bases in between. The CDR3 spans 15 residues. The DNA of the CDR3 is TGCGCCAGCAGCCAAGACGGGTTAGGTTCCGGGGAGCAGTACTTC. It codes for CASSQDGLGSGEQYF.

The rearrangement links TRBV20-1 to TRBJ1-2; TRBD1 aligns across 7 bases. Germline trimming cut 3 bases from V and 6 bases from J; bases unmatched to any gene: 1. Germline values: CDR1 DFQATT, CDR2 SNEGSKA (reference sequence). The CDR3 is 11 amino acids. CDR3 loop: CSARDRNGYTF. The CDR3 region has the DNA TGCAGTGCTAGGGACAGGAATGGCTACACCTTC.

The chain couples TRBV5-4 to TRBJ2-3; tentative D call: TRBD1 (6 bases). The CDR3 covers 14 residues. V was trimmed by 4 bases and J by 5 bases, leaving 14 bases between them. Looked up from germline, CDR1 is SGHNT and CDR2 is YYREEE (reference sequence). This chain's CDR3 is CASSLRQERDTQYF. In nucleotides, the CDR3 is TGTGCCAGCAGCCTCCGACAGGAACGAGATACGCAGTATTTT.